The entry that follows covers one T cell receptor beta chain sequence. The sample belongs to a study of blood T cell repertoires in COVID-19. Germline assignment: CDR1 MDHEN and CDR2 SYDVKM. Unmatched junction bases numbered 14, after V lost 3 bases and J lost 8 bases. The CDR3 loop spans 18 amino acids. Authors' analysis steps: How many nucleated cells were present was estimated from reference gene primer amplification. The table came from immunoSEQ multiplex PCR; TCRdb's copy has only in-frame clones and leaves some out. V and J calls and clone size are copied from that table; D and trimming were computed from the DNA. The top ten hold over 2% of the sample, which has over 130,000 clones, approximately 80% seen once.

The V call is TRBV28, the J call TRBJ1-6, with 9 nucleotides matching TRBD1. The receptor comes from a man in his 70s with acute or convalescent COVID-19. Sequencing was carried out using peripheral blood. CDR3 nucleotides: TGTGCCAGCAGTTTTCTATCGACAGGGGGGATCTGGGATTCACCCCTCCACTTT. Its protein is CASSFLSTGGIWDSPLHF.